This T cell receptor beta chain came from a study of OX40 agonist ivuxolimab in advanced cancers. Study at large: Six ivuxolimab dose levels, 0.01 to 10 mg/kg, were given intravenously every 2 weeks.

This CDR3 has 12 amino acids. The V gene lost 6 bases and the J gene lost 7 bases, with 9 bases spanning the gap. The germline V gene encodes CDR1 MNHEY and CDR2 SVGAGI. Assay: immunoSEQ multiplex PCR; the TCRdb copy retains only in-frame clones and omits some. The sample lists roughly 90,000 clones, 87% occurring once. Study-wide findings and caveats: The study found that CD8+ T cells averaged more expanded clones than CD4+. Several nonresponders also turned out to have low normalized T-cell clonal expansion.

Comments on this clone: What it binds is not known.

The source is an adult with an advanced solid tumor such as melanoma, head and neck, liver or kidney cancer. This material consisted of CD4+ or CD8+ T cells sorted from blood, taken in a trial of the OX40 agonist ivuxolimab. The chain uses TRBV6-5 and TRBJ1-4; maybe TRBD1 (6 bases). This CDR3 is CASSPRGEKLFF. The CDR3 bases are TGTGCCAGCAGCCCCAGGGGTGAAAAACTGTTTTTT.